Listed below are T cell receptor beta chains from one sample, sequenced in a study of blood T cell repertoires in COVID-19. TCRdb's copy holds only in-frame clones and misses some; the assay was immunoSEQ multiplex PCR. The sample has tens of thousands of clones, about 80% seen once. Sequences were obtained from peripheral blood. All receptors derive from a man between 70 and 80 years old with acute or convalescent COVID-19. CDR3s include the opening cysteine and the closing phenylalanine or tryptophan. The order of the fields is clone size, V gene, D gene, J gene, CDR3 protein, CDR3 DNA. A D gene is named only where the DNA matches it firmly. Expanded clones are given a class, and other clones once, few, many or no size at all.

clone size: few; V gene: TRBV14; D gene: -; J gene: TRBJ2-2; CDR3 protein: CASSLMGQNTGELFF; CDR3 DNA: TGTGCCAGCAGCCTTATGGGACAGAACACCGGGGAGCTGTTTTTT
clone size: -; V gene: TRBV3-1/TRBV3-2; D gene: -; J gene: TRBJ2-7; CDR3 protein: CASSQDLTEAYEQYF; CDR3 DNA: TGTGCCAGCAGCCAAGACTTGACAGAGGCCTACGAGCAGTACTTC
clone size: -; V gene: TRBV24-1; D gene: -; J gene: TRBJ1-5; CDR3 protein: CATQDSRSNQPQHF; CDR3 DNA: TGTGCCACCCAGGACAGCAGGAGCAATCAGCCCCAGCATTTT
clone size: -; V gene: TRBV5-4; D gene: -; J gene: TRBJ2-4; CDR3 protein: CASSSGLLAKNIQYF; CDR3 DNA: TGTGCCAGCAGCTCTGGGCTGTTAGCCAAAAACATTCAGTACTTC
clone size: -; V gene: TRBV7-2; D gene: -; J gene: TRBJ1-1; CDR3 protein: CASSSLGVTEAFF; CDR3 DNA: TGTGCCAGCAGCTCCTTAGGAGTCACTGAAGCTTTCTTT
clone size: -; V gene: TRBV7-2; D gene: -; J gene: TRBJ1-1; CDR3 protein: CASSLLGDTEAFF; CDR3 DNA: TGTGCCAGCAGCTTACTAGGAGACACTGAAGCTTTCTTT
clone size: -; V gene: TRBV6-5; D gene: TRBD1; J gene: TRBJ1-1; CDR3 protein: CASSRQGGNTEAFF; CDR3 DNA: TGTGCCAGCAGTCGACAGGGAGGGAACACTGAAGCTTTCTTT
clone size: -; V gene: TRBV28; D gene: -; J gene: TRBJ1-1; CDR3 protein: CASSLWGTGTEAFF; CDR3 DNA: TGTGCCAGCAGTTTATGGGGTACGGGCACTGAAGCTTTCTTT
clone size: -; V gene: TRBV6-5; D gene: -; J gene: TRBJ1-5; CDR3 protein: CASSYSGNSNQPQHF; CDR3 DNA: TGTGCCAGCAGTTACTCCGGTAACTCCAATCAGCCCCAGCATTTT
clone size: -; V gene: TRBV7-2; D gene: TRBD2; J gene: TRBJ2-7; CDR3 protein: CASSFSSGSVYEQYF; CDR3 DNA: TGTGCCAGCAGCTTCAGTAGCGGGAGTGTCTACGAGCAGTACTTC
clone size: -; V gene: TRBV6-1; D gene: -; J gene: TRBJ2-3; CDR3 protein: CASSDGHPGTDTQYF; CDR3 DNA: TGTGCCAGCAGTGACGGTCATCCGGGAACAGATACGCAGTATTTT
clone size: -; V gene: TRBV10-3; D gene: -; J gene: TRBJ1-4; CDR3 protein: CASGGGSEKLFF; CDR3 DNA: TGTGCCAGCGGCGGGGGGAGTGAAAAACTGTTTTTT
clone size: -; V gene: TRBV6-1; D gene: -; J gene: TRBJ2-3; CDR3 protein: CASSSPHSTDTQYF; CDR3 DNA: TGTGCCAGCAGTTCCCCCCATAGCACAGATACGCAGTATTTT